This TCR beta chain was documented in a study of T cell repertoires in cytomegalovirus infection. Study-level background: CMV epitopes in the study were HLA-C-restricted (recently identified) and HLA-B-restricted (well studied).

The germline V gene encodes CDR1 MNHEY and CDR2 SMNVEV (reference sequence). V was pared by 6 bases and J by 5 bases, with 5 bases of the junction left unmatched. This CDR3 is built from 13 residues. TCRdb passed the reads through MiXCR, listing each CDR3 protein once. Among 50,000 or so distinct CDR3 sequences listed, approximately 20% were seen once. Only a few counts were recorded for this clonotype. Its cognate antigen is unknown. Specimen: CD8+ T cells from cultured PBMCs, collected from culture after CMV antigen stimulation. The gene calls are TRBV27 and TRBJ2-5; the match to TRBD2 covers 8 bases. This TCR was recovered from a human donor in good health (CMV status not recorded). Some clones in this sample may be carry-over from other donors' samples. The CDR3 protein is CASRSGSGETQYF. DNA of the CDR3: TGTGCCAGCAGAAGCGGGAGCGGGGAGACCCAGTACTTC.